The clone carrying this T cell receptor beta chain occurred once. The data originate from a study of control samples from healthy donors and cancer patients. The CDR3 contains 16 residues. The germline V gene encodes CDR1 SGHTA and CDR2 FQGNSA. V was clipped by 5 bases and J by 2 bases, with 18 bases between them. The table came from immunoSEQ multiplex PCR; TCRdb's copy has only in-frame clones and leaves some out. The sample holds under 85,000 clones; 75% to 85% are singletons and the top ten take 11%. The material sequenced was PBMCs. The V and J genes are TRBV7-2 and TRBJ2-5; D may be TRBD1 or TRBD2 (5 bases each). This clonotype was sampled from a man in his 60s with head and neck cancer. In nucleotides, the CDR3 is TGTGCCAGCAGCGTACCGGGACGGATCTTTCAAGAGACCCAGTACTTC. Translation gives CASSVPGRIFQETQYF.